This T cell receptor (beta chain) was identified during a study of T cells in Graves' hyperthyroidism and ophthalmopathy. Study at large: Sampling of peripheral blood happened at initial diagnosis, prior to any treatment.

The TCR beta CDR3 regions underwent amplification using RNA transcripts as the source. HTBI primers drove first-round RT-PCR of the TCR CDR3. TCRdb called the multiplex PCR reads again in MiXCR, with one record for every CDR3 protein. The sample has fewer than 450,000 distinct CDR3 sequences, approximately 18% seen once. The J segment lost 9 bases and the V segment lost 4 bases, leaving 14 bases of the junction unmatched. Germline V lookup: CDR1 MDHEN, CDR2 SYDVKM. The CDR3 runs to 18 residues. The sample holds many counts of this clonotype. The sequence was obtained from a woman aged 25 to 39 with Graves' hyperthyroidism that later progressed to Graves' ophthalmopathy. Input material: blood. This chain links TRBV28 with TRBJ2-2, with TRBD2 matching over 13 bases. The CDR3: CASSSPEGTSGAGRELFF. CDR3 in DNA: TGTGCCAGCAGTTCGCCGGAAGGGACTAGCGGGGCTGGCAGGGAGCTGTTTTTT.